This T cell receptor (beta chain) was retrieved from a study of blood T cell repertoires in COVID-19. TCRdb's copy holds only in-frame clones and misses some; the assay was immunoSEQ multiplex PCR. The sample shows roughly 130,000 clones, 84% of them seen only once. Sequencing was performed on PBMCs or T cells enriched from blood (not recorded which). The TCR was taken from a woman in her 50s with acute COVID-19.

CDR3 sequence (DNA): TGTGCCAGCAGTTCGAGCGGGACAGGGGCCTACGAGCAGTACTTC. It codes for CASSSSGTGAYEQYF. The chain is built from TRBV6-2 or TRBV6-3 and TRBJ2-7, with 10 bases matching TRBD1. V lost 4 bases and J lost 2; bases outside the gene matches: 5. The V gene's germline CDR1 is MNHEY and CDR2 SVGEGT. The CDR3 has 15 residues.